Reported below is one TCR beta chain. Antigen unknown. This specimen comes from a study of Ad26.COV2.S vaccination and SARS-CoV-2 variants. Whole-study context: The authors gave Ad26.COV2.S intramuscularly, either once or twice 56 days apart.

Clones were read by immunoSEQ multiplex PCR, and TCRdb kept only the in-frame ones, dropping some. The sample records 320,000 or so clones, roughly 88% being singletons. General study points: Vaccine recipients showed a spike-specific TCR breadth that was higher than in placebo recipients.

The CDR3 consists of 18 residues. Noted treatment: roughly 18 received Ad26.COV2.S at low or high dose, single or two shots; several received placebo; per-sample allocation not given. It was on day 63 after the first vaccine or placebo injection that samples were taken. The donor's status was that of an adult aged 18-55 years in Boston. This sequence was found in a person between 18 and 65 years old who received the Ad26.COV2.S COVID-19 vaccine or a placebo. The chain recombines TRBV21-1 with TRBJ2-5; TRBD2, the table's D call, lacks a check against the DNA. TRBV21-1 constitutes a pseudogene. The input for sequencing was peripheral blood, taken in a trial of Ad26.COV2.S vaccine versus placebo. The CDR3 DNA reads TGTGCCAGCAGCAAACGACGACCTTTAGCACCGGGGCAAGAGACCCAGTACTTC. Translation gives CASSKRRPLAPGQETQYF.